This TCR beta chain emerged from a study of blood T cell repertoires in COVID-19. Clones were sequenced by immunoSEQ multiplex PCR, and TCRdb holds only the in-frame ones, with some missing. The sample carries 30,000 to 35,000 clones, over 70% recorded once. The germline CDR1 and CDR2 sequences are LGHDT and YNNKEL (reference sequence). The CDR3 contains 15 residues. Germline trimming cut 4 bases from V and 3 bases from J; bases unmatched to any gene: 5. Sequenced sample: peripheral blood. The rearrangement links TRBV3-1 (or the pseudogene TRBV3-2) to TRBJ2-7; 11 nucleotides align to TRBD2. The receptor was isolated from a man aged 55 to 70 with active COVID-19. The CDR3, as DNA: TGTGCCAGCAGCCGCGGGACTAGCGGTTTCTACGAGCAGTACTTC. This codes for CASSRGTSGFYEQYF.